The T cell receptor (beta chain) described here comes from a study of blood T cell repertoires in COVID-19. TCRdb keeps only in-frame clones here, not all; method: immunoSEQ multiplex PCR. The sample has approximately 250,000 clones; roughly 79% are singletons. Recovered status applied to Cohort 3 donors who had two consecutive negative PCRs. It also applied to those with clearance or with symptom resolution. The CDR3 loop spans 15 amino acids. In germline, CDR1 is MDHEN, CDR2 SYDVKM. V dropped 5 bases and J dropped 8 bases, with 21 bases sitting between them. Sequencing was performed on PBMCs or T cells enriched from blood (not recorded which). V is TRBV28 and J is TRBJ1-2; weak D call: TRBD1 (6 bases). The receptor was derived from a middle-aged man who had recovered from COVID-19. CDR3 nucleotide sequence: TGTGCCAGCAGTCTCCTCAGGGGAGGGGTTGAGGGCTACACCTTC. The encoded protein is CASSLLRGGVEGYTF.